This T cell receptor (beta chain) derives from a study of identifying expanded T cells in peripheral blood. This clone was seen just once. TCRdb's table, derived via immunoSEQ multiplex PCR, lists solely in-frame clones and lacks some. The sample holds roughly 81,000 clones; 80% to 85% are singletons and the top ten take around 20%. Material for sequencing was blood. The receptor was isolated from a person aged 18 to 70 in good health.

In DNA, the CDR3 is TGTGCCAGCAGCTCGCTCGGAGTATACACCGGGGAGCTGTTTTTT. Translation gives CASSSLGVYTGELFF. The rearrangement joins TRBV7-2 to TRBJ2-2; D unclear. Germline V gene data show CDR1 as SGHTA and CDR2 as FQGNSA. The V and J ends lost 4 bases and 3 bases respectively, with 12 bases between them. There are 15 residues in the CDR3.